What follows are 6 T cell receptor beta chains derived from one specimen sequenced in a study of T cell responses to AZD1222 COVID-19 vaccine. Some clones are missing from TCRdb's copy, which holds only in-frame ones; the method was immunoSEQ multiplex PCR. The sample lists around 99,000 clones, around 90% occurring once. Source: peripheral blood, taken on day 0 of AZD1222 vaccination. The receptors come from an adult in good health.

The chain couples TRBV18 to TRBJ1-2; weak D call: TRBD1 (5 bases). The CDR3 runs 15 residues. Trimming pared 0 bases from V and 12 bases from J, leaving 20 bases between. The germline gives CDR1 KGHSH, CDR2 LQKENI. CDR3 in amino acids: CASSPPGAVLSGHTF. For the CDR3, the DNA is TGTGCCAGCTCACCACCAGGGGCGGTTTTATCGGGCCACACCTTC.

CDR3 coding DNA: TGTGCCAGCAGTGAACCCGGGACAGACTCCTACGAGCAGTACTTC. This sequence encodes CASSEPGTDSYEQYF. The chain has TRBV25-1 and TRBJ2-7; 7 bases are a match to TRBD1. Germline values: CDR1 MGHDK, CDR2 SYGVNS. This CDR3 comprises 15 residues. J lost 0 bases, V lost 2 bases, and 4 bases had no gene match.

The rearrangement joins TRBV2 to TRBJ1-1, with no clear D. This CDR3 is 14 amino acids long. The germline V gene has CDR1 SNHLY and CDR2 FYNNEI. V gave up 7 bases and J gave up 0 bases, with 12 bases separating them. The CDR3 DNA reads as TGTGCCAGCATTTCGGTCTCCTTGAACACTGAAGCTTTCTTT. This codes for CASISVSLNTEAFF.

The genes are TRBV11-2 and TRBJ1-3, with a possible D match to TRBD1 (5 bases). The germline V gene has CDR1 SGHAT and CDR2 FQNNGV. The CDR3 is 17 amino acids. Deletions cut 4 bases from V and 8 bases from J, with 24 bases between. The CDR3 DNA reads as TGTGCCAGCAGCTACTCCGATGGGGACGGCTGGGGGGACACCATATATTTT. Its translation: CASSYSDGDGWGDTIYF.

The gene calls are TRBV11-2 and TRBJ2-3; the D gene is possibly TRBD1 (6 bases). This CDR3 comprises 15 residues. The V gene lost 2 bases and the J gene lost 2 bases, with 11 bases spanning the gap. In germline, CDR1 is SGHAT, CDR2 FQNNGV. CDR3 sequence: CASSLQGFNTDTQYF. CDR3 bases: TGTGCCAGCAGCTTACAGGGGTTTAACACAGATACGCAGTATTTT. The variable domain in full, with the rest retrieved from reference TRBV11-2 and TRBJ2-3, is EAGVAQSPRYKIIEKRQSVAFWCNPISGHATLYWYQQILGQGPKLLIQFQNNGVVDDSQLPKDRFSAERLKGVDSTLKIQPAKLEDSAVYLCASSLQGFNTDTQYFGPGTRLTVL.

The chain links TRBV4-1 to TRBJ1-6; D is perhaps TRBD1 (5 bases). This CDR3 contains 16 residues. Germline CDR1 and CDR2: MGHRA and YSYEKL. Trimming removed 3 bases at V and 0 bases at J, with 9 bases between. Here the CDR3 reads CASSQGTSSYNSPLHF. Written as DNA, the CDR3 is TGCGCCAGCAGCCAGGGGACCAGCTCCTATAATTCACCCCTCCACTTT.